These T cell receptor beta chains were read from a single sample in a study of blood T cell repertoires in COVID-19. TCRdb's copy holds only in-frame clones and misses some; the assay was immunoSEQ multiplex PCR. The sample lists about 160,000 clones; roughly 86% were seen once. The sequencing input was peripheral blood. Receptor source: a woman aged 55-70 years who had recovered from COVID-19. Both conserved end residues are part of each CDR3. The D gene is left open where the match is weak. Clone size, where shown, is once, few, many, or a class for clones that have expanded.

DNA: TGTGCCAGCAGTGACGGCGGGGGAGTGTATGGCTACACCTTC
CDR3: CASSDGGGVYGYTF
V: TRBV2
size: NA
J: TRBJ1-2
D: NA

DNA: TGTGCCAGCAGCCCATTAACTAGCGGGGGGGCCGGCGAGCAGTTCTTC
CDR3: CASSPLTSGGAGEQFF
V: TRBV7-6
size: NA
J: TRBJ2-1
D: TRBD2

DNA: TGTGCCAGCAGGACCGGGACTAGCGGGACGACCGGGGAGCTGTTTTTT
CDR3: CASRTGTSGTTGELFF
V: TRBV7-8
size: NA
J: TRBJ2-2
D: TRBD2

DNA: TGCGCCAGCAGCCAAGATCACGGGATAGGCTCACCCCTCCACTTT
CDR3: CASSQDHGIGSPLHF
V: TRBV4-1
size: once
J: TRBJ1-6
D: NA

DNA: TGTGCCGTCCGGGACAGTGGAACCGGGGAGCTGTTTTTT
CDR3: CAVRDSGTGELFF
V: TRBV10-3
size: NA
J: TRBJ2-2
D: TRBD1

DNA: TGTGCCAGCAGCCCCCGCTACAATGAGCAGTTCTTC
CDR3: CASSPRYNEQFF
V: TRBV3-1/TRBV3-2
size: NA
J: TRBJ2-1
D: NA

DNA: TGCGCCAGCAGCTTGGGGGGCGCTTCCAAAGAGACCCAGTACTTC
CDR3: CASSLGGASKETQYF
V: TRBV5-1
size: NA
J: TRBJ2-5
D: NA

DNA: TGTGCCAGCAGCTTACGGTCGCTTATGGTTGGTGGCGAGCAGTACTTC
CDR3: CASSLRSLMVGGEQYF
V: TRBV7-6
size: NA
J: TRBJ2-7
D: NA

DNA: TGTGCCAGCAGGTGGAGACTTAGCACAGATACGCAGTATTTT
CDR3: CASRWRLSTDTQYF
V: TRBV2
size: NA
J: TRBJ2-3
D: NA

DNA: TGTGCCAGCAGCCAAGTGGGACAAGCGGGGGACAATGAGCAGTTCTTC
CDR3: CASSQVGQAGDNEQFF
V: TRBV3-1/TRBV3-2
size: NA
J: TRBJ2-1
D: TRBD2

DNA: TGTGCCAGCAGCCAAACCGGGACAAACTATGGCTACACCTTC
CDR3: CASSQTGTNYGYTF
V: TRBV4-2
size: NA
J: TRBJ1-2
D: NA

DNA: TGTGCCAGTAGTATTGTACAGATCTATGGCTACACCTTC
CDR3: CASSIVQIYGYTF
V: TRBV19
size: NA
J: TRBJ1-2
D: NA

DNA: TGTGCCAGCAGTGAATTAGGACTAGGGTTTAGCACAGATACGCAGTATTTT
CDR3: CASSELGLGFSTDTQYF
V: TRBV6-1
size: few
J: TRBJ2-3
D: TRBD2

DNA: TGCGCCAGCAGCCTCAGACAGGGAGACTCTCCACTGAGTTCCTACGAGCAGTACTTC
CDR3: CASSLRQGDSPLSSYEQYF
V: TRBV5-1
size: NA
J: TRBJ2-7
D: TRBD1

DNA: TGTGCCAGCAAGTTGCAGGACCGGGACAGCTATGGCTACACCTTC
CDR3: CASKLQDRDSYGYTF
V: TRBV28
size: NA
J: TRBJ1-2
D: TRBD1

DNA: TGTGCCAGCAGCTCCTTTAGCGGGGATTTTACCGGGGAGCTGTTTTTT
CDR3: CASSSFSGDFTGELFF
V: TRBV4-2
size: few
J: TRBJ2-2
D: TRBD2

DNA: TGTGCCAGCAGCCAATTAGGGGCGGAGCAGTACTTC
CDR3: CASSQLGAEQYF
V: TRBV3-1/TRBV3-2
size: NA
J: TRBJ2-7
D: NA

DNA: TGTGCCAGCAGCCCACTGGACAGTAACTATGGCTACACCTTC
CDR3: CASSPLDSNYGYTF
V: TRBV7-6
size: NA
J: TRBJ1-2
D: NA

DNA: TGTGCCAGCAGCTTTAGCGGGGGGGCGGAGACCCAGTACTTC
CDR3: CASSFSGGAETQYF
V: TRBV5-4
size: NA
J: TRBJ2-5
D: TRBD2

DNA: TGTGCCAGCAGTTCAGGGGGCTTGAACACTGAAGCTTTCTTT
CDR3: CASSSGGLNTEAFF
V: TRBV28
size: NA
J: TRBJ1-1
D: TRBD1

DNA: TGTGCCAGTAGGGGACAGGGGCGTACCTACGAGCAGTACTTC
CDR3: CASRGQGRTYEQYF
V: TRBV19
size: NA
J: TRBJ2-7
D: TRBD1

DNA: TGTGCCAGCCAGCAGGGTAGTTCACCCCTCCACTTT
CDR3: CASQQGSSPLHF
V: TRBV9
size: NA
J: TRBJ1-6
D: NA

DNA: TGTGCCAGCAGCCAAGAGCGGACTGGTGGGGCCAACGTCCTGACTTTC
CDR3: CASSQERTGGANVLTF
V: TRBV3-1/TRBV3-2
size: NA
J: TRBJ2-6
D: NA

DNA: TGTGCCAGCAGCCCCCGGACAGGGGTGAACACTGAAGCTTTCTTT
CDR3: CASSPRTGVNTEAFF
V: TRBV4-2
size: NA
J: TRBJ1-1
D: TRBD1

DNA: TGTGCCAGCAAGGAGCTTCAGAGCTCAGATACGCAGTATTTT
CDR3: CASKELQSSDTQYF
V: TRBV6-4
size: NA
J: TRBJ2-3
D: NA

DNA: TGTGCCAGCAGCTTAGTCCAGAACACTGAAGCTTTCTTT
CDR3: CASSLVQNTEAFF
V: TRBV7-8
size: NA
J: TRBJ1-1
D: NA

DNA: TGTGCCAGCAGTTCGGGACAGGGCGGAGGCTACACCTTC
CDR3: CASSSGQGGGYTF
V: TRBV28
size: NA
J: TRBJ1-2
D: TRBD1

DNA: TGCGCCAGCAGCCACCCACTAGGTCCCTACGAGCAGTACTTC
CDR3: CASSHPLGPYEQYF
V: TRBV4-1
size: NA
J: TRBJ2-7
D: NA

DNA: TGTGCCAGCAGCCCTTCGACAGGGGGCAGGGAGACCCAGTACTTC
CDR3: CASSPSTGGRETQYF
V: TRBV5-4
size: NA
J: TRBJ2-5
D: TRBD1

DNA: TGTGCCAGCAGTCCTAAGGACAGAGGGTCGGGGTACGAGCAGTACTTC
CDR3: CASSPKDRGSGYEQYF
V: TRBV27
size: NA
J: TRBJ2-7
D: NA

DNA: TGTGCCAGCAGCTTGGCGGCCCTTGAGGGCACCGGGGAGCTGTTTTTT
CDR3: CASSLAALEGTGELFF
V: TRBV5-5
size: NA
J: TRBJ2-2
D: NA

DNA: TGTGCCAGCAGCTTCGAGCGACGACTGTATTTT
CDR3: CASSFERRLYF
V: TRBV7-9
size: once
J: TRBJ2-3
D: NA

DNA: TGTGCCAGCAGCCCCAAGCCCCGAGCGGGGGGGCGGGCAGATACGCAGTATTTT
CDR3: CASSPKPRAGGRADTQYF
V: TRBV7-7
size: once
J: TRBJ2-3
D: TRBD2

DNA: TGTGCCAGCAGCCACGCCGGACAGGGAGGAAACACCATATATTTT
CDR3: CASSHAGQGGNTIYF
V: TRBV3-1/TRBV3-2
size: NA
J: TRBJ1-3
D: TRBD1

DNA: TGTGCCAGCAGCGAGGGACAGCTCCAAGAGACCCAGTACTTC
CDR3: CASSEGQLQETQYF
V: TRBV21-1
size: NA
J: TRBJ2-5
D: NA

DNA: TGTGCCTGGAGTCGGGACAGCGGCTATGGCTACACCTTC
CDR3: CAWSRDSGYGYTF
V: TRBV30
size: NA
J: TRBJ1-2
D: TRBD1

DNA: TGTGCCAGCAGCCGTCAGGGGGGCGATTTCATGAACACTGAAGCTTTCTTT
CDR3: CASSRQGGDFMNTEAFF
V: TRBV7-9
size: NA
J: TRBJ1-1
D: TRBD1

DNA: TGCGCCAGCAGCTTGGGATCGACAGGGGTAAATACGCAGTATTTT
CDR3: CASSLGSTGVNTQYF
V: TRBV5-1
size: NA
J: TRBJ2-3
D: TRBD1

DNA: TGCGCCAGCAGCTTGGTTCCGGACAGGGGGATCCCCTACGAGCAGTACTTC
CDR3: CASSLVPDRGIPYEQYF
V: TRBV5-1
size: NA
J: TRBJ2-7
D: TRBD1

DNA: TGTGCCAGCAGCTCCTCCGGGGGGGGGTATGGTGAAAAACTGTTTTTT
CDR3: CASSSSGGGYGEKLFF
V: TRBV7-6
size: NA
J: TRBJ1-4
D: NA

DNA: TGTGCCAGCAGCAGAGGACAGGGAGGGTATCAGCCCCAGCATTTT
CDR3: CASSRGQGGYQPQHF
V: TRBV11-2
size: NA
J: TRBJ1-5
D: TRBD1

DNA: TGCGCCAGCAGCCAAGATAAGGGGTTCGAGCAGTACTTC
CDR3: CASSQDKGFEQYF
V: TRBV4-1
size: NA
J: TRBJ2-7
D: NA

DNA: TGCGCCAGCAAGCAGGGCCCTAGCACAGATACGCAGTATTTT
CDR3: CASKQGPSTDTQYF
V: TRBV10-1
size: NA
J: TRBJ2-3
D: NA

DNA: TGTGCCAGCAGCTACCCGGACAGGCCAATTCGAGGGGTTCAAGAGACCCAGTACTTC
CDR3: CASSYPDRPIRGVQETQYF
V: TRBV7-3
size: NA
J: TRBJ2-5
D: TRBD1

DNA: TGTGCCAGCAGCGGAACCGGGACAGGGGTTTGGTATGGCTACACCTTC
CDR3: CASSGTGTGVWYGYTF
V: TRBV7-9
size: NA
J: TRBJ1-2
D: TRBD1

DNA: TGCGCCAGCAGCCGGTCGATCAACGAAATTACCAGCAATGAGCAGTTCTTC
CDR3: CASSRSINEITSNEQFF
V: TRBV4-1
size: NA
J: TRBJ2-1
D: NA

DNA: TGTGCCAGCAGTTTCCCGGGACTTAGAGCCAAAAACATTCAGTACTTC
CDR3: CASSFPGLRAKNIQYF
V: TRBV28
size: NA
J: TRBJ2-4
D: NA

DNA: TGCGCCAGCAGCTTGGGGGCAGGGGGTGTCCAAGAGACCCAGTACTTC
CDR3: CASSLGAGGVQETQYF
V: TRBV5-1
size: NA
J: TRBJ2-5
D: TRBD1

DNA: TGTGCCAGCTCACCCCTGGGACAGGGGAGCACAGATACGCAGTATTTT
CDR3: CASSPLGQGSTDTQYF
V: TRBV18
size: NA
J: TRBJ2-3
D: TRBD1

DNA: TGTGCCAGCAGCTCCGTTCGGGGGGCGGAGACCCAGTACTTC
CDR3: CASSSVRGAETQYF
V: TRBV5-4
size: NA
J: TRBJ2-5
D: NA

DNA: TGTGCCAGCAAATTTCAGGGGGCCGCTGGAAACACCATATATTTT
CDR3: CASKFQGAAGNTIYF
V: TRBV6-5
size: NA
J: TRBJ1-3
D: TRBD1

DNA: TGTGCCAGCAGCCCCCGGGACAGGGTGCGATATGGCTACACCTTC
CDR3: CASSPRDRVRYGYTF
V: TRBV3-1/TRBV3-2
size: NA
J: TRBJ1-2
D: TRBD1

DNA: TGTGCCACCAGCAGAGATCTAGTAGGGGAGGATGGCTACACCTTC
CDR3: CATSRDLVGEDGYTF
V: TRBV15
size: NA
J: TRBJ1-2
D: NA

DNA: TGCGCCAGCAGCGAGGACATTAACACTGAAGCTTTCTTT
CDR3: CASSEDINTEAFF
V: TRBV5-1
size: once
J: TRBJ1-1
D: NA

DNA: TGCGCCAGCAGACTAGCAGGAGATACGCAGTATTTT
CDR3: CASRLAGDTQYF
V: TRBV5-1
size: once
J: TRBJ2-3
D: NA

DNA: TGTGCCAGCAGCTTTTACGGCGGGGGGGAAGAGACCCAGTACTTC
CDR3: CASSFYGGGEETQYF
V: TRBV11-2
size: NA
J: TRBJ2-5
D: TRBD2

DNA: TGTGCCAGCAGTTACTCGCGTAGTGACGGACAGGGGCCTGCTAACTATGGCTACACCTTC
CDR3: CASSYSRSDGQGPANYGYTF
V: TRBV6-2/TRBV6-3
size: NA
J: TRBJ1-2
D: TRBD1

DNA: TGTGCCAGCAGTTACGCCAGTTATAGCAATCAGCCCCAGCATTTT
CDR3: CASSYASYSNQPQHF
V: TRBV6-2/TRBV6-3
size: once
J: TRBJ1-5
D: NA

DNA: TGCGCCAGCAGCTCAACCAGGGGCCGTCTTACAGATACGCAGTATTTT
CDR3: CASSSTRGRLTDTQYF
V: TRBV5-1
size: NA
J: TRBJ2-3
D: NA

DNA: TGCGCCAGCAGCCAAGATTCTCGAACAGGGGAGAATCAGCCCCAGCATTTT
CDR3: CASSQDSRTGENQPQHF
V: TRBV4-1
size: NA
J: TRBJ1-5
D: TRBD1